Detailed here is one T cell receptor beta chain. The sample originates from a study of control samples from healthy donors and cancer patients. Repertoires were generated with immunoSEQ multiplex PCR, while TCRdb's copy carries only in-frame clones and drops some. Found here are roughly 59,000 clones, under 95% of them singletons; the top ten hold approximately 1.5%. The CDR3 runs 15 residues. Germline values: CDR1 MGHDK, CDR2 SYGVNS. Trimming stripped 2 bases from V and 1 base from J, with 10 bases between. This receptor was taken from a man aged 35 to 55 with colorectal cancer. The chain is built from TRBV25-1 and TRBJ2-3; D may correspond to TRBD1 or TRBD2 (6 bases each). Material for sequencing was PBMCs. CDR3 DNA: TGTGCCAGCAGTGAAAGGGGGGCCGGCACAGATACGCAGTATTTT. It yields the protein CASSERGAGTDTQYF.